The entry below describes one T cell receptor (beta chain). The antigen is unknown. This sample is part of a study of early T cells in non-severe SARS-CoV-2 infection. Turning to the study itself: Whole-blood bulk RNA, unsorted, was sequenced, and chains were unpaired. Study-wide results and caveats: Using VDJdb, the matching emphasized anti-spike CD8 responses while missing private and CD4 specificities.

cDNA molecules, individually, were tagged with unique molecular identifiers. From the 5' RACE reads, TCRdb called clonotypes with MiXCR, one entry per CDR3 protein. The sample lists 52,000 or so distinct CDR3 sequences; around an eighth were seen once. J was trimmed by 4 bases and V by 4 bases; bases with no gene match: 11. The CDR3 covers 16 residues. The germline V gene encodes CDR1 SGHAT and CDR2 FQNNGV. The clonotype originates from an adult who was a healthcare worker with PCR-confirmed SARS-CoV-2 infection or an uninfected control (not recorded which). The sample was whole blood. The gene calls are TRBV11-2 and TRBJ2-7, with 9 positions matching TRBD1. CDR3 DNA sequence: TGTGCCAGCAGCTCCTCAAACAGGGGGCTTAAATACGAGCAGTACTTC. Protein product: CASSSSNRGLKYEQYF. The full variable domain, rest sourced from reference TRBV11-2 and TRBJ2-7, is EAGVAQSPRYKIIEKRQSVAFWCNPISGHATLYWYQQILGQGPKLLIQFQNNGVVDDSQLPKDRFSAERLKGVDSTLKIQPAKLEDSAVYLCASSSSNRGLKYEQYFGPGTRLTVT.